This entry lists 24 T cell receptor beta chains sequenced from one sample in a study of blood T cells in healthy people across ages. It was with a sample-barcoded 5' primer and a J-beta primer mix that a second PCR of about 6 to 11 cycles was run. TCRdb processed the 5' RACE reads anew with MiXCR; each CDR3 protein has one entry. The sample has about 640,000 distinct CDR3 sequences; under 70% are singletons. What was sequenced was blood. The receptors were gathered from a man aged 60 to 69 in good health.

The rearrangement joins TRBV12-3 or TRBV12-4 to TRBJ2-2, with D possibly being TRBD1 (5 bases). The CDR3 length is 14 residues. The V and J ends lost 6 bases and 4 bases respectively, with 12 bases between them. CDR3 residues: CASRPGASTGELFF. Written as DNA, the CDR3 is TGTGCCAGCAGGCCTGGGGCAAGCACCGGGGAGCTGTTTTTT.

V gene TRBV29-1 combines with J gene TRBJ1-2; D gene uncertain. V was pared by 6 bases and J by 6 bases, with 14 bases between. The CDR3 is made up of 12 amino acids. The V gene's germline CDR1 is SQVTM and CDR2 ANQGSEA. The CDR3 protein is CSVAGHKDGYTF. For the CDR3, the DNA is TGCAGCGTAGCAGGTCATAAGGATGGCTACACCTTC.

This chain connects TRBV29-1 to TRBJ1-1; possibly TRBD1 for D (5 bases). Germline V gene lookup returns CDR1 SQVTM and CDR2 ANQGSEA. The CDR3 contains 12 residues. The V and J ends lost 3 bases and 5 bases respectively, with 10 bases between them. The CDR3: CSVDEGMTEAFF. CDR3 DNA: TGCAGCGTTGATGAGGGGATGACTGAAGCTTTCTTT.

This clonotype was seen only a few times. The rearrangement joins TRBV20-1 to TRBJ2-1; TRBD1 might be the D (6 bases). CDR1 and CDR2 from the germline V gene are DFQATT and SNEGSKA (reference sequence). The CDR3 loop spans 13 amino acids. The V gene lost 6 bases and the J gene lost 0 bases, with 9 bases spanning the gap. CDR3 in DNA: TGCAGTGCCCCGGACAGCTCCTACAATGAGCAGTTCTTC. It encodes CSAPDSSYNEQFF.

V and J are TRBV6-1 and TRBJ2-2; D might be TRBD2 (5 bases). Germline CDR1 is MNHNS and CDR2 is SASEGT. The CDR3 contains 13 residues. The V end lost 8 bases, the J end lost 2 bases, and 9 bases lay between the germline ends. The CDR3 region is CASPAVNTGELFF. In nucleotides, the CDR3 is TGTGCCAGCCCAGCGGTAAACACCGGGGAGCTGTTTTTT.

This clonotype was counted a single time. This chain uses TRBV6-1 with TRBJ2-2; D is perhaps TRBD1 or TRBD2 (5 bases each). Germline values: CDR1 MNHNS, CDR2 SASEGT. Trimming cost V 8 bases and J 4 bases, with 11 bases left between them. CDR3 length: 13 residues. The CDR3 protein is CASARGSTGELFF. The CDR3 DNA sequence: TGTGCCAGCGCTCGGGGCAGCACCGGGGAGCTGTTTTTT.

Many counts were recorded for this clonotype. The chain carries TRBV20-1 and TRBJ2-3; 8 nucleotides match TRBD2. The CDR3 sequence is 17 residues long. Germline V gene data show CDR1 as DFQATT and CDR2 as SNEGSKA (reference sequence). V lost 6 bases to trimming and J lost 2 bases; unmatched junction nucleotides: 16. The DNA for the CDR3 is TGCAGTGCCGCACCGTCTACAGCGGGGGCCATCACAGATACGCAGTATTTT. It codes for CSAAPSTAGAITDTQYF.

The sample holds one count of this clonotype. CDR3 protein: CASSTSGTSGGGEQFF. For the CDR3, the DNA is TGTGCCAGCAGTACCTCCGGGACTAGCGGGGGGGGTGAGCAGTTCTTC. The rearrangement uses TRBV12-3 or TRBV12-4 and TRBJ2-1, with 16 bases identical to TRBD2. The junction had 7 bases not matched to a gene; V was cut back by 5 bases and J by 9 bases. CDR3 length: 16 residues.

The genes are TRBV10-2 and TRBJ1-4; 10 nucleotides line up with TRBD1. J lost 3 bases, V lost 6 bases, and 1 base had no gene match. Germline assignment: CDR1 WSHSY and CDR2 SAAADI. This CDR3 comprises 14 residues. CDR3 region: CASRGQGANEKLFF. DNA for the CDR3: TGCGCCAGCAGAGGACAGGGGGCTAATGAAAAACTGTTTTTT.

V is TRBV14 and J is TRBJ2-7, with 7 positions matching TRBD2. CDR1 SGHDN and CDR2 FVKESK come from the germline V gene. V lost 0 bases, J lost 4 bases, and 6 bases stayed unmatched. CDR3 size: 15 residues. CDR3 residues: CASSQDTARGYEQYF. CDR3 in DNA: TGTGCCAGCAGCCAAGATACGGCGCGGGGGTACGAGCAGTACTTC. Based on the CDR3 plus reference TRBV14 and TRBJ2-7, the full variable domain is EAGVTQFPSHSVIEKGQTVTLRCDPISGHDNLYWYRRVMGKEIKFLLHFVKESKQDESGMPNNRFLAERTGGTYSTLKVQPAELEDSGVYFCASSQDTARGYEQYFGPGTRLTVT.

The rearrangement uses TRBV20-1 and TRBJ2-2; the match to TRBD1 covers 9 bases. The J segment lost 3 bases and the V segment lost 7 bases, leaving 6 bases of the junction unmatched. Germline V lookup: CDR1 DFQATT, CDR2 SNEGSKA (reference sequence). The CDR3 loop spans 14 amino acids. CDR3 protein: CSVLGQGHTGELFF. In DNA form, the CDR3 reads TGCAGTGTTTTGGGACAGGGACACACCGGGGAGCTGTTTTTT.

The chain links TRBV6-1 to TRBJ2-1; a possible D gene is TRBD2 (6 bases). V lost 5 bases and J 2 bases, leaving 16 bases between the germline ends. The CDR3 is 16 amino acids. CDR1 is MNHNS, CDR2 SASEGT, per germline. CDR3 sequence: CASSRGDGRTYNEQFF. The CDR3 DNA reads as TGTGCCAGCAGTCGCGGGGACGGCCGGACCTACAATGAGCAGTTCTTC.

This chain connects TRBV24-1 to TRBJ2-5, with 11 bases aligning to TRBD1. The CDR3 runs 15 residues. V gave up 5 bases and J gave up 3 bases; unmatched junction bases: 4. Germline V CDR1 and CDR2: KGHDR, SFDVKD. CDR3 in DNA: TGTGCCACCAGTGGAGCGGGACAGGGGGAAGAGACCCAGTACTTC. It translates to CATSGAGQGEETQYF.

The chain carries TRBV6-2 or TRBV6-3 and TRBJ2-6, with 7 bases identical to TRBD1. The length of the CDR3 is 16 residues. Losses at the gene ends were 10 bases for V and 1 base for J; bases not matched to a gene: 10. Germline CDR1 and CDR2: MNHEY and SVGEGT. CDR3 in amino acids: CATEGAEQSGANVLTF. DNA for the CDR3: TGTGCCACCGAGGGGGCCGAACAGTCTGGGGCCAACGTCCTGACTTTC.

The rearrangement uses TRBV3-1 and TRBJ2-2; D is possibly TRBD1 or TRBD2 (5 bases each). V was cut by 4 bases and J by 0 bases, with 6 bases left in between. This CDR3 contains 14 residues. Germline V lookup: CDR1 LGHDT, CDR2 YNNKEL (reference sequence). The CDR3, as DNA: TGTGCCAGCAGCCGGGGGACGAACACCGGGGAGCTGTTTTTT. Translating it yields CASSRGTNTGELFF. The whole variable domain, remainder taken from reference TRBV3-1 and TRBJ2-2, is DTAVSQTPKYLVTQMGNDKSIKCEQNLGHDTMYWYKQDSKKFLKIMFSYNNKELIINETVPNRFSPKSPDKAHLNLHINSLELGDSAVYFCASSRGTNTGELFFGEGSRLTVL.

This clonotype has more than one count but fewer than ten. The chain couples TRBV7-9 to TRBJ1-4, with D hard to call. Germline-derived CDR1 and CDR2 are SEHNR and FQNEAQ (reference sequence). This CDR3 has 14 residues. Trimming cost V 5 bases and J 4 bases, with 11 bases left between them. CDR3: CASSPTVNNEKLFF. CDR3 bases: TGTGCCAGCAGCCCCACCGTGAATAATGAAAAACTGTTTTTT.

V is TRBV3-1 and J is TRBJ2-5; D may match TRBD1 or TRBD2 (5 bases each). V was cut by 6 bases and J by 2 bases, with 13 bases left in between. CDR1 LGHDT and CDR2 YNNKEL come from the germline V gene (reference sequence). The CDR3 runs to 14 residues. The CDR3 protein is CASRSRDGQETQYF. The CDR3 DNA reads as TGTGCCAGCAGGTCAAGGGACGGGCAAGAGACCCAGTACTTC.

This chain uses TRBV18 with TRBJ1-1; D is unresolved. CDR3 size: 11 residues. The germline V gene has CDR1 KGHSH and CDR2 LQKENI. V dropped 6 bases and J dropped 7 bases, with 9 bases sitting between them. CDR3 DNA sequence: TGTGCCAGCTCTCCGATTGGTGAAGCTTTCTTT. It yields the protein CASSPIGEAFF. The full variable domain, with the rest looked up from reference TRBV18 and TRBJ1-1, is NAGVMQNPRHLVRRRGQEARLRCSPMKGHSHVYWYRQLPEEGLKFMVYLQKENIIDESGMPKERFSAEFPKEGPSILRIQQVVRGDSAAYFCASSPIGEAFFGQGTRLTVV.

The CDR3 region has the DNA TGTGCCACCAGTGCCCTAGGGGACAGTGAGGTAGAAGATACGCAGTATTTT. It encodes CATSALGDSEVEDTQYF. The gene calls are TRBV24-1 and TRBJ2-3; 7 nucleotides line up with TRBD1. J was trimmed by 5 bases and V by 5 bases; bases with no gene match: 15. The CDR3 contains 17 residues. Per germline, CDR1 KGHDR and CDR2 SFDVKD.

The chain uses TRBV12-3 or TRBV12-4 and TRBJ2-2; D might be TRBD1 or TRBD2, each matching 5 bases. V lost 0 bases and J 7 bases, leaving 15 bases between the germline ends. The CDR3 has 16 amino acids. This CDR3 reads CASSLAGAGPVGELFF. CDR3 bases: TGTGCCAGCAGTTTAGCAGGGGCGGGTCCCGTCGGGGAGCTGTTTTTT.

This clonotype came up a few times. The V and J genes are TRBV27 and TRBJ2-7, with TRBD2 matching 10 bases. Germline values: CDR1 MNHEY, CDR2 SMNVEV (reference sequence). J lost 3 bases, V lost 6 bases, and 5 bases had no gene match. The CDR3 spans 14 residues. The CDR3 is CASSPSGGIYEQYF. The CDR3 bases are TGTGCCAGCAGCCCTAGCGGGGGCATCTACGAGCAGTACTTC.

The chain couples TRBV25-1 to TRBJ2-5, with unresolved D. CDR3 size: 15 residues. V was clipped by 10 bases and J by 5 bases, with 23 bases between them. Germline CDR1 is MGHDK and CDR2 is SYGVNS. CDR3 coding DNA: TGTGCCAACCTGAGAGCAGGCCGATGGACGGAGACCCAGTACTTC. Translation: CANLRAGRWTETQYF.

The rearrangement links TRBV29-1 to TRBJ1-1; tentatively, D is TRBD1 (5 bases). V lost 5 bases to trimming and J lost 4 bases, with 17 bases between them. The CDR3 runs to 14 residues. The germline V gene has CDR1 SQVTM and CDR2 ANQGSEA. CDR3 loop: CSVSPQVQSTEAFF. The DNA for the CDR3 is TGCAGCGTTAGTCCACAGGTTCAGTCCACTGAAGCTTTCTTT.

This clonotype was counted a few times. V and J are TRBV4-1 and TRBJ2-7; TRBD2 aligns across 8 bases. The junction had 7 bases not matched to a gene; V was cut back by 1 base and J by 2 bases. This CDR3 spans 16 amino acids. The germline gives CDR1 MGHRA, CDR2 YSYEKL. In DNA form, the CDR3 reads TGCGCCAGCAGCCAAGTACCGGGGGGGCGAACCTACGAGCAGTACTTC. This encodes CASSQVPGGRTYEQYF.